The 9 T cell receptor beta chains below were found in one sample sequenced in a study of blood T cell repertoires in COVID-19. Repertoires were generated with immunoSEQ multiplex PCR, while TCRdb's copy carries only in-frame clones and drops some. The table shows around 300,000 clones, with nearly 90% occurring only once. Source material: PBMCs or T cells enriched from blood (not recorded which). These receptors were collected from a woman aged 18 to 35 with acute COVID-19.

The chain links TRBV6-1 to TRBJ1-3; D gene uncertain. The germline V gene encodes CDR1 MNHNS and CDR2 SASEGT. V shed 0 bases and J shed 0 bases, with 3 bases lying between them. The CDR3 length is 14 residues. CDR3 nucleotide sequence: TGTGCCAGCAGTGAAGCCAGCTCTGGAAACACCATATATTTT. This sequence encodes CASSEASSGNTIYF.

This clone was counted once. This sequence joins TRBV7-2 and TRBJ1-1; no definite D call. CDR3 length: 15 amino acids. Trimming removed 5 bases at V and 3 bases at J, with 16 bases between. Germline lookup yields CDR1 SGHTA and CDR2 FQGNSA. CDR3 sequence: CASSPYLNSDTEAFF. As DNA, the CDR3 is TGTGCCAGCAGCCCCTACCTTAACTCCGACACTGAAGCTTTCTTT.

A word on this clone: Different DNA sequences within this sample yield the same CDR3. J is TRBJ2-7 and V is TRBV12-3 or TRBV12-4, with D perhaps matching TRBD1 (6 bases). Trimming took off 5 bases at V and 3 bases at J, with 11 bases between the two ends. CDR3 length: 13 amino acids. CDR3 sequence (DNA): TGTGCCAGCAGTACAGGGACCTTCTACGAGCAGTACTTC. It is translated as CASSTGTFYEQYF.

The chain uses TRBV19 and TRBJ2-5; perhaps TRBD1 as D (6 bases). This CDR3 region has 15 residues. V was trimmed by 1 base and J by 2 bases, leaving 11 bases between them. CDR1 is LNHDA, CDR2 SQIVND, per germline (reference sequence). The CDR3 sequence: CASSIGYRDQETQYF. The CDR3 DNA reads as TGTGCCAGTAGTATAGGCTACAGGGATCAAGAGACCCAGTACTTC.

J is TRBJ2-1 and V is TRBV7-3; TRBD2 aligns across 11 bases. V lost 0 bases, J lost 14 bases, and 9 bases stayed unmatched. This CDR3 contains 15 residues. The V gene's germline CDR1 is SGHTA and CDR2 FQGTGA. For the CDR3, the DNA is TGTGCCAGCAGCTTAACGGACATAGCGGGAGGGCCTAAGTTCTTC. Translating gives CASSLTDIAGGPKFF.

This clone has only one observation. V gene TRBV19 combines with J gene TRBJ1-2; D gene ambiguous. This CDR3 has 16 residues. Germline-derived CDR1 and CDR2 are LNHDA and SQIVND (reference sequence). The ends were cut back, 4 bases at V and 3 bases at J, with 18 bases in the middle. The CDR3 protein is CASSRTLDAGYYGYTF. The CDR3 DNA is TGTGCCAGTAGTAGAACCCTGGATGCGGGTTACTATGGCTACACCTTC.

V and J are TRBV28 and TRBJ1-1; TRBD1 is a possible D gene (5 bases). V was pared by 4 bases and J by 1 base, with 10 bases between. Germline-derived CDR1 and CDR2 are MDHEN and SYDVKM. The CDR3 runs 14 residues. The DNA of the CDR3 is TGTGCCAGCAGTTCTCCGGGGGGGAACACTGAAGCTTTCTTT. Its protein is CASSSPGGNTEAFF.

The CDR3, as DNA: TGTGCCAGCAGCCACGCCGACGCAGGGGTGAGAGAAAAACTGTTTTTT. This gives the protein CASSHADAGVREKLFF. V is TRBV11-2 and J is TRBJ1-4; TRBD1 is a possible D gene (6 bases). Germline values: CDR1 SGHAT, CDR2 FQNNGV. The length of the CDR3 is 16 residues. V was pared by 5 bases and J by 8 bases, with 21 bases between.

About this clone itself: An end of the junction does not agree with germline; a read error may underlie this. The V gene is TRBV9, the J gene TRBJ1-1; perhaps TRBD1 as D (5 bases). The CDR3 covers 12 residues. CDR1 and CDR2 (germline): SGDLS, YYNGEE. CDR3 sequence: CASSVDGLPGGF. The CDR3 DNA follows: TGTGCCAGCAGCGTAGACGGTTTGCCCGGGGGTTTT.